The 20 T cell receptor beta chains in this list originate from one sample, sequenced in a study of T cells after yellow fever vaccination. Each CDR3 protein gets one entry after TCRdb re-called the 5' RACE reads with MiXCR. Among around 310,000 distinct CDR3 sequences, roughly 8.7% were seen once, and the ten largest hold approximately 19%. Source: PBMCs, taken on the day of the first yellow fever vaccination. These TCRs come from a man younger than 35 who received the YFV17D yellow fever vaccine.

This clonotype was seen more than once but under ten times. This chain uses TRBV3-1 with TRBJ2-1; 7 nucleotides align to TRBD2. Looked up from germline, CDR1 is LGHDT and CDR2 is YNNKEL (reference sequence). J lost 2 bases, V lost 2 bases, and 3 bases had no gene match. The CDR3 totals 15 residues. As DNA, the CDR3 is TGTGCCAGCAGCCAATGGCTAGCGGCCTACAATGAGCAGTTCTTC. Protein sequence: CASSQWLAAYNEQFF.

This rearrangement joins TRBV12-3 or TRBV12-4 to TRBJ2-5; D uncertain. The CDR3 has 12 amino acids. With 2 bases removed from V and 9 bases from J, the gap between germline ends came to 10 bases. CDR3 region: CASSLKVGAQYF. The CDR3 nucleotides read TGTGCCAGCAGTTTAAAGGTTGGGGCCCAGTACTTC.

This clonotype showed up many times. This sequence joins TRBV5-1 and TRBJ2-7; the D is unclear. V lost 1 base and J lost 4, with 9 bases in between. This CDR3 is built from 13 residues. From germline, CDR1 is SGHRS and CDR2 YFSETQ. CDR3 in amino acids: CASSLLGTYEQYF. For the CDR3, the DNA is TGCGCCAGCAGCTTGTTGGGAACATACGAGCAGTACTTC.

This clonotype has just a few counts. J is TRBJ1-5 and V is TRBV7-2; no definite D call. Deletions cut 2 bases from V and 3 bases from J, with 8 bases between. This CDR3 is built from 14 residues. CDR1 is SGHTA and CDR2 is FQGNSA in the germline V gene. The CDR3 reads CASSLNLYNQPQHF. The CDR3 DNA is TGTGCCAGCAGCTTAAACTTGTACAATCAGCCCCAGCATTTT.

The rearrangement joins TRBV18 to TRBJ1-2, with TRBD1 as a possible D gene (6 bases). Germline V gene sequence: CDR1 KGHSH, CDR2 LQKENI. V lost 0 bases to trimming and J lost 5 bases, with 16 bases between them. The CDR3 totals 16 residues. The CDR3 spells CASSPPQGTLPYGYTF. Here the CDR3 DNA reads TGTGCCAGCTCACCACCACAGGGCACCTTACCTTATGGCTACACCTTC.

In its sample, this clonotype was seen a few times. The CDR3, as DNA: TGCAGTGCTAGCCAACGGGGGGACAGGGATCCCCCCTATGGCTACACCTTC. Amino acid sequence: CSASQRGDRDPPYGYTF. This chain uses TRBV20-1 with TRBJ1-2; TRBD1 matches 9 bases. The trim removed 3 bases at V and 4 bases at J, leaving 15 bases unmatched. The CDR3 runs to 17 residues. CDR1 and CDR2 from the germline V gene are DFQATT and SNEGSKA (reference sequence).

This clonotype occurred many times. The chain joins TRBV7-2 to TRBJ1-5; D may be TRBD1 (5 bases). CDR3 length: 15 residues. The ends were cut back, 3 bases at V and 7 bases at J, with 16 bases in the middle. Looked up from germline, CDR1 is SGHTA and CDR2 is FQGNSA. The chain's CDR3 is CASSLQWGWDQPQHF. The CDR3 region has the DNA TGTGCCAGCAGCTTGCAGTGGGGATGGGACCAGCCCCAGCATTTT.

This clonotype showed up many times. The V call is TRBV5-1, the J call TRBJ1-3; D not resolved. The CDR3 extends over 14 amino acids. Germline-derived CDR1 and CDR2 are SGHRS and YFSETQ. The ends were cut back, 6 bases at V and 4 bases at J, with 14 bases in the middle. The CDR3 bases are TGCGCCAGCAAAACTCCCCCACCAGGAAACACCATATATTTT. Translating gives CASKTPPPGNTIYF.

This chain links TRBV29-1 with TRBJ2-1; possibly TRBD1 for D (6 bases). CDR1 and CDR2 from the germline V gene are SQVTM and ANQGSEA. The V and J ends lost 3 bases and 5 bases respectively, with 26 bases between them. The CDR3 loop spans 18 amino acids. The DNA for the CDR3 is TGCAGCGTTGAGGGTCCCAAATATCCATGGACAGCCAACAATGAGCAGTTCTTC. This gives the protein CSVEGPKYPWTANNEQFF.

The chain is built from TRBV12-3 or TRBV12-4 and TRBJ2-5, with 11 bases fitting TRBD2. The CDR3 is 15 amino acids. Unmatched junction bases numbered 3, after V lost 3 bases and J lost 3 bases. The CDR3 coding sequence is TGTGCCAGCAGTTTCCTAGCGGGGGGCGAAGAGACCCAGTACTTC. Encoded protein: CASSFLAGGEETQYF.

The V gene is TRBV29-1, the J gene TRBJ2-5, with D tentatively TRBD2 (5 bases). CDR1 and CDR2 (germline): SQVTM, ANQGSEA. CDR3 length equals 12 residues. The germline V and J ends were trimmed by 3 bases and 3 bases, with 8 bases remaining between them. Here the CDR3 DNA reads TGCAGCGTTGACCGGGGTAAAGAGACCCAGTACTTC. The encoded protein is CSVDRGKETQYF.

Ten or more counts support this clonotype. The genes are TRBV20-1 and TRBJ2-1; tentative D call: TRBD2 (7 bases). Germline-derived CDR1 and CDR2 are DFQATT and SNEGSKA (reference sequence). The CDR3 consists of 18 residues. Trimming took off 1 base at V and 0 bases at J, with 19 bases between the two ends. The CDR3 protein is CSARANGGPSSSYNEQFF. The DNA for the CDR3 is TGCAGTGCTAGAGCCAACGGGGGGCCGTCGAGCTCCTACAATGAGCAGTTCTTC.

The chain uses TRBV20-1 and TRBJ2-5; D gene unclear. V was cut by 0 bases and J by 4 bases, with 6 bases left in between. Germline V gene sequence: CDR1 DFQATT, CDR2 SNEGSKA (reference sequence). The CDR3 is 12 amino acids. This chain's CDR3 is CSARDLVETQYF. CDR3 DNA: TGCAGTGCTAGAGATCTAGTAGAGACCCAGTACTTC.

V usage is TRBV7-9 and J usage is TRBJ1-1; D unresolved. Germline lookup yields CDR1 SEHNR and CDR2 FQNEAQ (reference sequence). The CDR3 contains 12 residues. Trimming removed 2 bases at V and 5 bases at J, with 6 bases between. The CDR3 spells CASSLYLTEAFF. As DNA, the CDR3 is TGTGCCAGCAGCTTATACTTAACTGAAGCTTTCTTT.

The rearrangement links TRBV14 to TRBJ1-2; D unclear. CDR1 is SGHDN and CDR2 is FVKESK in the germline V gene. The CDR3 length is 15 residues. The ends were cut back, 0 bases at V and 7 bases at J, with 15 bases in the middle. The CDR3 DNA reads as TGTGCCAGCAGCCAAGATCTTGCGGGGTTCTCTGGCTACACCTTC. Its translation is CASSQDLAGFSGYTF.

The genes are TRBV3-1 and TRBJ2-1; D may be TRBD1 (5 bases). The CDR3 is 16 amino acids. Trimming pared 4 bases from V and 0 bases from J, leaving 13 bases between. CDR1 and CDR2 from the germline V gene are LGHDT and YNNKEL (reference sequence). Here the CDR3 DNA reads TGTGCCAGCAGCCCACAAAGACAGAGCTCCTACAATGAGCAGTTCTTC. Translated: CASSPQRQSSYNEQFF.

This clonotype was recorded at least ten times. V usage is TRBV4-3 and J usage is TRBJ2-1, with D uncertain. CDR1 and CDR2 from the germline V gene are LGHNA and YSLEER. This CDR3 is 15 amino acids long. V lost 4 bases and J lost 4, with 14 bases in between. DNA of the CDR3: TGCGCCAGCAGCCGCAGTCCCAACTCTTACAATGAGCAGTTCTTC. It codes for CASSRSPNSYNEQFF.

J is TRBJ2-3 and V is TRBV7-2; D not certain. There are 13 residues in the CDR3. Germline-derived CDR1 and CDR2 are SGHTA and FQGNSA. V shed 4 bases and J shed 5 bases, with 10 bases lying between them. Here the CDR3 reads CASSSEVLDTQYF. The DNA of the CDR3 is TGTGCCAGCAGCTCGGAAGTCCTAGATACGCAGTATTTT.

This clonotype has only a few counts. This chain joins TRBV29-1 and TRBJ2-2, with D unresolved. The CDR3 sequence is 14 residues long. Germline V lookup: CDR1 SQVTM, CDR2 ANQGSEA. Trimming stripped 7 bases from V and 6 bases from J, with 18 bases between. CDR3 coding DNA: TGCAGCGGCCTCTATGTAGGACCTCCCGGGGAGCTGTTTTTT. Its translation: CSGLYVGPPGELFF.

DNA of the CDR3: TGCAGTGCTAGAAGACGATCAGGGGGCGAAGTCGGGGAGCTGTTTTTT. It specifies CSARRRSGGEVGELFF. This chain links TRBV20-1 with TRBJ2-2, with 8 bases aligning to TRBD1. CDR1 and CDR2 from the germline V gene are DFQATT and SNEGSKA (reference sequence). J was trimmed by 7 bases and V by 2 bases; bases with no gene match: 12. This CDR3 is built from 16 residues.